Each of the 17 T cell receptor beta chains below was sequenced from the same sample in a study of blood T cell repertoires in COVID-19 (dated by TCRdb to about 2020). Library prep was done by the immunoSEQ multiplex PCR assay. The immuneACCESS repertoire file appears here via TCRdb, limited to in-frame rearrangements. These files lack a portion of the clones; in checked studies, under half of the deficit traces to unresolved V genes, and the cause of the others is not known. The sample table records 400,000 to 450,000 clones; around 88% of these occur just once. Clones ranked in the top ten supply around an eighth of the sample. The sequencing input was peripheral blood. Receptors originate from a woman between 50 and 59 years old with COVID-19, enrolled during active disease.

This clone was detected a few times. In the same sample, other DNA sequences code for this CDR3. The V call is TRBV3-1 (or the pseudogene TRBV3-2), the J call TRBJ2-1, with 10 bases aligning to TRBD2. Germline CDR1 is LGHDT and CDR2 is YNNKEL (reference sequence). Trimming took 1 base from V and 0 from J; bases not matched to a gene: 0. CDR3 length equals 16 residues. The CDR3 reads CASSQGLAGSYNEQFF. CDR3 DNA sequence: TGTGCCAGCAGCCAAGGACTAGCGGGCTCCTACAATGAGCAGTTCTTC.

With respect to this clone: One junction end disagrees with the germline gene, perhaps due to a read error. The chain links TRBV12-5 to TRBJ2-7; D gene uncertain. Germline CDR1 reads LGHNT; CDR2 reads FRNRAP. This CDR3 comprises 14 residues. The DNA of the CDR3 is TGTGCTAGTGATTTGGCCCCCCATTCCTACGAGCAGTACTTC. Translation: CASDLAPHSYEQYF.

The CDR3 DNA is TGCGCCAGCAGCTCCCGACAGGGGGACCCCACAGATACGCAGTATTTT. Its translation: CASSSRQGDPTDTQYF. The chain links TRBV5-1 to TRBJ2-3; 9 nucleotides line up with TRBD1. The germline CDR1 and CDR2 sequences are SGHRS and YFSETQ. The CDR3 runs 16 residues. J lost 2 bases, V lost 3 bases, and 7 bases had no gene match.

This clone was detected a few times. The chain uses TRBV5-1 and TRBJ1-3; no clear D. CDR1 is SGHRS and CDR2 is YFSETQ in the germline V gene. Trimming removed 5 bases at V and 0 bases at J, with 12 bases between. The CDR3 is made up of 15 amino acids. This chain's CDR3 is CASREAWDSGNTIYF. CDR3 sequence (DNA): TGCGCCAGCAGGGAGGCTTGGGACTCTGGAAACACCATATATTTT.

This chain links TRBV19 with TRBJ2-4, with D maybe TRBD2 (5 bases). The CDR3 length is 14 residues. Per germline, CDR1 LNHDA and CDR2 SQIVND (reference sequence). V was cut by 5 bases and J by 6 bases, with 14 bases left in between. In DNA form, the CDR3 reads TGTGCCAGTAGTTCGACCGGGATGTCAAACATTCAGTACTTC. It specifies CASSSTGMSNIQYF.

The chain combines TRBV12-3 or TRBV12-4 with TRBJ2-1; 7 bases are a match to TRBD2. Trimming removed 5 bases from V and 10 bases from J; junction bases left unmatched: 2. CDR3 length equals 11 residues. CDR3 in DNA: TGTGCCAGCAGTAGCGGGGAAGAGCAGTTCTTC. Translation: CASSSGEEQFF.

The V call is TRBV12-3 or TRBV12-4, the J call TRBJ1-2; D unclear. The germline V and J ends were trimmed by 2 bases and 8 bases, with 12 bases remaining between them. The length of the CDR3 is 13 residues. The CDR3 sequence is CASSLTGVGGYTF. CDR3 bases: TGTGCCAGCAGTTTAACCGGGGTTGGGGGCTACACCTTC.

This sequence joins TRBV24-1 and TRBJ2-5; 10 bases align to TRBD1. Losses at the gene ends were 4 bases for V and 5 bases for J; bases not matched to a gene: 9. CDR3 length: 16 residues. Germline values: CDR1 KGHDR, CDR2 SFDVKD. This chain's CDR3 is CATSDTDRGLRETQYF. The CDR3, as DNA: TGTGCCACCAGTGACACCGACAGGGGGCTACGGGAGACCCAGTACTTC.

The chain uses TRBV18 and TRBJ1-2; perhaps TRBD1 as D (5 bases). This CDR3 region has 15 residues. Germline loops: CDR1 KGHSH, CDR2 LQKENI. Deletions cut 2 bases from V and 1 base from J, with 11 bases between. CDR3 in DNA: TGTGCCAGCTCACCAGACAGACAGATTAACTATGGCTACACCTTC. It yields the protein CASSPDRQINYGYTF.

The V call is TRBV9, the J call TRBJ1-5; 8 bases agree with TRBD1. J lost 5 bases, V lost 0 bases, and 7 bases had no gene match. CDR1 and CDR2 from the germline V gene are SGDLS and YYNGEE. The CDR3 has 16 amino acids. CDR3 region: CASSVVGDRPYQPQHF. CDR3 DNA: TGTGCCAGCAGCGTAGTCGGGGACAGGCCCTATCAGCCCCAGCATTTT.

As to this clone: The sample holds other DNA sequences that translate to the same CDR3. This chain joins TRBV9 and TRBJ2-7; 7 nucleotides match TRBD1. V was clipped by 0 bases and J by 1 base; unmatched bases: 4. The germline V gene encodes CDR1 SGDLS and CDR2 YYNGEE. This CDR3 region has 15 residues. The CDR3 reads CASSVGDSRSYEQYF. CDR3 DNA sequence: TGTGCCAGCAGCGTAGGGGACAGTAGATCCTACGAGCAGTACTTC. The whole variable domain, filled in from reference TRBV9 and TRBJ2-7, reads DSGVTQTPKHLITATGQRVTLRCSPRSGDLSVYWYQQSLDQGLQFLIQYYNGEERAKGNILERFSAQQFPDLHSELNLSSLELGDSALYFCASSVGDSRSYEQYFGPGTRLTVT.

The chain couples TRBV27 to TRBJ1-1; 10 positions match TRBD1. The germline V gene has CDR1 MNHEY and CDR2 SMNVEV (reference sequence). With 2 bases clipped from V and 5 bases from J, the junction kept 8 bases outside the gene matches. The CDR3 is 16 residues long. The DNA for the CDR3 is TGTGCCAGCAGTTTAGGACAGGGGGGAGGAAGGACTGAAGCTTTCTTT. This translates into CASSLGQGGGRTEAFF.

The chain employs TRBV18 and TRBJ1-2; 12 bases line up with TRBD1. Trimming cost V 3 bases and J 5 bases; bases outside gene matches: 4. Germline values: CDR1 KGHSH, CDR2 LQKENI. The CDR3 length is 15 residues. The DNA of the CDR3 is TGTGCCAGCTCACCCGGGACAGGGGGCATTTATGGCTACACCTTC. Protein product: CASSPGTGGIYGYTF.

The V and J genes are TRBV12-3 or TRBV12-4 and TRBJ1-2; no definite D call. The V gene lost 4 bases and the J gene lost 8 bases, with 11 bases spanning the gap. The CDR3 loop spans 12 amino acids. CDR3 sequence (DNA): TGTGCCAGCAGTTCAGAAAGCAGGGGCTACACCTTC. Translated, it gives CASSSESRGYTF.

The rearrangement joins TRBV19 to TRBJ2-5; 8 bases match TRBD1. Germline CDR1 and CDR2: LNHDA and SQIVND (reference sequence). The CDR3 runs to 15 residues. Trimming removed 5 bases from V and 1 base from J; junction bases left unmatched: 6. CDR3 in amino acids: CASSPQGVPQETQYF. Written as DNA, the CDR3 is TGTGCCAGTAGTCCACAGGGGGTGCCCCAAGAGACCCAGTACTTC. The whole variable domain, remainder taken from reference TRBV19 and TRBJ2-5, is DGGITQSPKYLFRKEGQNVTLSCEQNLNHDAMYWYRQDPGQGLRLIYYSQIVNDFQKGDIAEGYSVSREKKESFPLTVTSAQKNPTAFYLCASSPQGVPQETQYFGPGTRLLVL.

This chain's CDR3 is CASSIGPSGDYGYTF. As DNA, the CDR3 is TGTGCCAGTAGTATAGGGCCCTCGGGGGACTATGGCTACACCTTC. The J gene is TRBJ1-2, the V gene TRBV19, with a tentative D call TRBD1 (5 bases). The CDR3 is 15 residues long. The germline CDR1 and CDR2 sequences are LNHDA and SQIVND (reference sequence). Deletions cut 1 base from V and 3 bases from J, with 12 bases between.

This clone was detected a few times. Other nucleotide sequences in the sample specify the same CDR3. The chain combines TRBV27 with TRBJ2-1; 7 nucleotides line up with TRBD2. The CDR3 consists of 15 residues. The trim removed 3 bases at V and 4 bases at J, leaving 6 bases unmatched. CDR1 is MNHEY, CDR2 SMNVEV, per germline (reference sequence). The CDR3 sequence: CASSLDASGYNEQFF. CDR3 DNA: TGTGCCAGCAGTTTGGATGCTAGCGGATACAATGAGCAGTTCTTC.